This T cell receptor (beta chain) originates from a study of shared clonotypes between healthy human individuals. Findings and caveats of the study: Few donors restricted represented genetic and exposure-history diversity.

In regard to this clone: Its antigen is still unknown.

The CDR3 runs 14 residues. Germline CDR1 reads SGHRS; CDR2 reads YFSETQ. Between the trimmed V and J ends, which lost 0 bases and 6 bases, there was a span of 13 bases. Sorted subsets were amplified in replicate PCRs using around 200 ng DNA, about 30,000 T cell genomes. Libraries were prepared by immunoSEQ multiplex PCR; TCRdb keeps only in-frame clonotypes and omits some of them. This sample has roughly 2,300,000 clones; about 90% occur once, and the top ten carry around 0.35%. The chain uses TRBV5-1 and TRBJ2-7; D uncertain. The sequence was collected from a man aged 18 to 35 in good health. Some clones in this sample may be carry-over from other donors' samples. The specimen sequenced was naive CD4+ T cells from PBMCs. The sample's subset: CD45RA+ positively selected. The CDR3 coding sequence is TGCGCCAGCAGCTTGGTGGGGAACTCAGGCGAGCAGTACTTC. Translation gives CASSLVGNSGEQYF.